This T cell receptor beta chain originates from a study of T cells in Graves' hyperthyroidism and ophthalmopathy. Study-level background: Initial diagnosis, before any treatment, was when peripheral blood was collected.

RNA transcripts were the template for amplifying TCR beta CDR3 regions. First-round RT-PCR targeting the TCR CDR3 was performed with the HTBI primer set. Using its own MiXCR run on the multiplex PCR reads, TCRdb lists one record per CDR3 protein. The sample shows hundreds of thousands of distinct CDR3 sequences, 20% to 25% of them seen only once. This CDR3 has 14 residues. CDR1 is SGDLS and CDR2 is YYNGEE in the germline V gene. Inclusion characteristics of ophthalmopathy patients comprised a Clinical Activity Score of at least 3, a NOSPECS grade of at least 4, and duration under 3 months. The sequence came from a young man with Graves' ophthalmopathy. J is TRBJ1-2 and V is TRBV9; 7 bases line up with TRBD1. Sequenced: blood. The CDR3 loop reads CASGGGSANYGYTF. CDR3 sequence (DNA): TGTGCTTCTGGAGGGGGCAGCGCTAACTATGGCTACACCTTC. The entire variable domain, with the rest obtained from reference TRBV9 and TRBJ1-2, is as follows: DSGVTQTPKHLITATGQRVTLRCSPRSGDLSVYWYQQSLDQGLQFLIQYYNGEERAKGNILERFSAQQFPDLHSELNLSSLELGDSALYFCASGGGSANYGYTFGSGTRLTVV.